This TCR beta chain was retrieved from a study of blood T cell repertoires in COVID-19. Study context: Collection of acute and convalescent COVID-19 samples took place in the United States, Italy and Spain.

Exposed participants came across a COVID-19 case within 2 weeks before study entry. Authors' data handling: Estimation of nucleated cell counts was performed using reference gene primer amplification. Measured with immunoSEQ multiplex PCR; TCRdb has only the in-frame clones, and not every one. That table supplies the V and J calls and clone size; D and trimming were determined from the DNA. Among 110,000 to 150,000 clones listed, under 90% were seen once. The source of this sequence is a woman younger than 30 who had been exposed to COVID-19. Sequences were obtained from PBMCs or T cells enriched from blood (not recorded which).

The CDR3 loop reads CASSGKFESEQFF. The CDR3 DNA reads as TGTGCCAGCAGCGGAAAATTTGAGAGTGAGCAGTTCTTC. The chain joins TRBV9 to TRBJ2-1; D not certain. CDR3 length equals 13 residues. V lost 3 bases and J 9 bases, leaving 13 bases between the germline ends. Germline V gene data show CDR1 as SGDLS and CDR2 as YYNGEE. Full variable domain (missing parts from reference TRBV9 and TRBJ2-1): DSGVTQTPKHLITATGQRVTLRCSPRSGDLSVYWYQQSLDQGLQFLIQYYNGEERAKGNILERFSAQQFPDLHSELNLSSLELGDSALYFCASSGKFESEQFFGPGTRLTVL.